This is a list of T cell receptor beta chains from one sample in a study of type 1 and type 2 diabetes patients. One entry per CDR3 protein results from TCRdb running MiXCR on the multiplex PCR reads. The sample gives about 250,000 distinct CDR3 sequences, 45% to 60% of which show up once; roughly 15% is in the top ten. Sequences were obtained from peripheral blood mononuclear cells (PBMCs). The receptors shown here come from a man younger than 35 with type 2 diabetes. The CDR3 runs from the conserved cysteine through the conserved F or W. The order of the fields is V gene, clone size, J gene, D gene, CDR3 length, CDR3 protein, CDR3 DNA. D genes are given only for firm matches. Not every row has a clone size; where given, it reads once, few, many or a size class.

TRBV29-1,.,TRBJ1-2,.,12,CSVEDHVWGYTF,TGCAGCGTTGAAGATCATGTCTGGGGCTACACCTTC
TRBV9,.,TRBJ2-1,.,14,CASSVTLLCNEQFF,TGTGCCAGCAGCGTAACACTCCTCTGCAATGAGCAGTTCTTC
TRBV20-1,few,TRBJ2-2,.,13,CSAIAGTTGELFF,TGCAGTGCTATTGCTGGGACAACCGGGGAGCTGTTTTTT
TRBV2,.,TRBJ2-2,TRBD2,12,CASRGETGELFF,TGTGCCAGTCGGGGGGAAACCGGGGAGCTGTTTTTT
TRBV19,.,TRBJ1-1,.,14,CATRYYNENTEAFF,TGTGCCACCAGGTACTATAATGAAAACACTGAAGCTTTCTTT
TRBV12-3/TRBV12-4,many,TRBJ2-6,.,13,CASIQSGANVLTF,TGTGCCAGCATACAGTCTGGGGCCAACGTCCTGACTTTC
TRBV4-2,.,TRBJ1-6,TRBD1,22,CASSQYTNLGGEVGQGDSPLHF,TGTGCCAGCAGCCAATATACGAATCTGGGCGGGGAAGTGGGACAGGGAGATTCACCCCTCCACTTT
TRBV20-1,many,TRBJ2-5,TRBD2,14,CSASLAGVQETQYF,TGCAGTGCTAGTCTAGCGGGGGTCCAAGAGACCCAGTACTTC
TRBV10-1,.,TRBJ1-1,TRBD1,13,CASSRDRGAEAFF,TGCGCCAGCAGCCGGGACAGGGGTGCTGAAGCTTTCTTT
TRBV7-9,few,TRBJ1-2,.,14,CASSLLRGDYGYTF,TGTGCCAGCAGCTTATTGCGGGGGGACTATGGCTACACCTTC
TRBV5-1,.,TRBJ2-2,.,12,CASSVQGGELFF,TGCGCCAGCAGCGTACAGGGTGGAGAGCTGTTTTTT
TRBV7-6,.,TRBJ2-7,.,13,CASSLADIYEQYF,TGTGCCAGCAGCTTAGCGGACATCTACGAGCAGTACTTC
TRBV4-3,.,TRBJ2-7,.,14,CASSHEIQGSEQYF,TGCGCCAGCAGCCATGAGATTCAGGGGAGCGAGCAGTACTTC
TRBV30,once,TRBJ1-2,TRBD1,11,CAGDRDYGHTF,TGTGCCGGGGACAGGGACTATGGCCACACCTTC
TRBV20-1,.,TRBJ2-3,TRBD2,15,CSARLAGGGVDTQYF,TGCAGTGCTAGGCTAGCGGGAGGAGGGGTGGATACGCAGTATTTT
TRBV19,many,TRBJ1-1,.,12,CASSIGNTEAFF,TGTGCCAGTAGTATAGGGAACACTGAAGCTTTCTTT
TRBV6-1,few,TRBJ2-7,.,15,CASSEYLGRNYEQYF,TGTGCCAGCAGTGAATATTTGGGCAGGAACTACGAGCAGTACTTC
TRBV27,.,TRBJ1-2,.,13,CASSLSSLYGYTF,TGTGCCAGCAGTTTATCAAGTTTATATGGCTACACCTTC
TRBV12-3/TRBV12-4,.,TRBJ2-1,.,15,CASSTSQDSYNEQFF,TGTGCCAGCAGCACCAGTCAGGACTCCTACAATGAGCAGTTCTTC
TRBV2,few,TRBJ2-7,.,13,CASSANPLNEQYF,TGCGCCAGCAGTGCTAATCCCCTGAACGAGCAGTACTTC
TRBV28,.,TRBJ1-6,.,17,CASSFRAAVKEDSPLHF,TGTGCCAGCAGTTTTCGTGCGGCGGTGAAGGAGGATTCACCCCTCCACTTT
TRBV28,.,TRBJ2-2,TRBD1,16,CASSLSGTGSDGELFF,TGTGCCAGCAGTTTGAGCGGGACAGGGTCCGACGGGGAGCTGTTTTTT
TRBV7-2,.,TRBJ2-6,TRBD1,19,CASTIPQDRTTLGANVLTF,TGTGCCAGCACCATACCGCAGGACAGGACAACCCTAGGGGCCAACGTCCTGACTTTC
TRBV7-2,.,TRBJ1-1,.,14,CASSLDLGTLGAFF,TGTGCCAGCAGCTTAGATCTCGGGACTTTAGGGGCTTTCTTT
TRBV7-8,few,TRBJ2-2,TRBD2,18,CASSFSTWASGNTGELFF,TGTGCCAGCAGCTTCTCAACCTGGGCTAGCGGGAACACCGGGGAGCTGTTTTTT
TRBV6-5,.,TRBJ2-3,.,12,CASSELAGTQYF,TGTGCCAGCAGTGAATTGGCAGGGACGCAGTATTTT
TRBV5-1,.,TRBJ1-5,.,13,CASSRTVLQPQHF,TGTGCCAGCAGCCGAACGGTTTTGCAGCCCCAGCATTTT
TRBV24-1,few,TRBJ1-5,.,13,CATSNDAGQPQHF,TGTGCCACCAGTAACGACGCTGGTCAGCCCCAGCATTTT
TRBV20-1,few,TRBJ2-7,TRBD2,13,CSARELARYEQYF,TGCAGTGCTAGGGAACTAGCGCGCTACGAGCAGTACTTC
TRBV12-5,few,TRBJ2-6,.,15,CASGSTGLGDHVLTF,TGTGCTAGTGGGTCTACAGGGTTGGGGGATCACGTCCTGACTTTC
TRBV12-3/TRBV12-4,.,TRBJ2-1,.,17,CASSSLWEASGLNEQFF,TGTGCCAGCAGTTCCCTTTGGGAAGCATCCGGGCTCAATGAGCAGTTCTTC
TRBV4-2,many,TRBJ2-7,.,15,CASSQEDGGSYEQYF,TGTGCCAGCAGCCAAGAGGACGGAGGTTCCTACGAGCAGTACTTC
TRBV7-2,few,TRBJ2-7,.,15,CASSLSSVRGYEQYF,TGTGCCAGCAGCTTATCCTCGGTCCGCGGCTACGAGCAGTACTTC
TRBV6-1,few,TRBJ2-1,.,12,CASSWALSEQFF,TGTGCCAGCAGTTGGGCCTTAAGTGAGCAGTTCTTC
TRBV10-3,many,TRBJ2-1,TRBD2,15,CAISVGLAGPNEQFF,TGTGCCATCAGTGTCGGACTAGCGGGGCCTAATGAGCAGTTCTTC
TRBV19,few,TRBJ2-6,.,17,CASSPAGSSAGANVLTF,TGTGCCAGTAGTCCGGCAGGGTCATCTGCTGGGGCCAACGTCCTGACTTTC
TRBV25-1,.,TRBJ2-1,TRBD1,18,CASSDPDGRDRAYNEQFF,TGTGCCAGCAGTGACCCCGACGGCCGGGACAGGGCTTACAATGAGCAGTTCTTC
TRBV4-1,.,TRBJ2-3,.,17,CASSQGPRSTATDTQYF,TGCGCCAGCAGCCAAGGTCCCCGATCGACGGCCACAGATACGCAGTATTTT
TRBV20-1,many,TRBJ2-3,.,14,CSVPDRFSTDTQYF,TGCAGTGTCCCCGACAGGTTTAGCACAGATACGCAGTATTTT
TRBV30,.,TRBJ2-1,.,14,CAWNYGGTGNEQFF,TGTGCCTGGAATTATGGGGGTACGGGGAATGAGCAGTTCTTC
TRBV7-8,few,TRBJ1-1,.,15,CASSLKSPGDTEAFF,TGTGCCAGCAGCTTAAAGTCTCCAGGGGACACTGAAGCTTTCTTT
TRBV6-5,.,TRBJ2-3,.,14,CASSYRTTHDTQYF,TGTGCCAGCAGTTACCGGACAACCCACGATACGCAGTATTTT
TRBV9,.,TRBJ2-7,TRBD2,16,CASTRGNSGRAYEQYF,TGTGCCAGCACCCGGGGAAATAGCGGGAGGGCCTACGAGCAGTACTTC
TRBV10-3,many,TRBJ2-1,.,15,CAISDPGSSYNEQFF,TGTGCCATCAGTGACCCCGGGAGCTCCTACAATGAGCAGTTCTTC
TRBV2,.,TRBJ1-6,TRBD1,15,CASRRNRGVNSPLHF,TGTGCCAGCAGAAGAAACAGGGGGGTTAATTCACCCCTCCACTTT
TRBV7-2,.,TRBJ1-3,.,14,CASSASRSGNTIYF,TGTGCCAGCAGCGCCTCGAGGTCTGGAAACACCATATATTTT
TRBV12-3/TRBV12-4,few,TRBJ1-4,.,15,CASSFGPGPNEKLFF,TGTGCCAGCAGTTTCGGTCCGGGGCCTAATGAAAAACTGTTTTTT
TRBV19,few,TRBJ1-2,TRBD1,13,CASSGDRLYGYTF,TGTGCCAGTAGTGGGGACAGGCTCTATGGCTACACCTTC
TRBV2,many,TRBJ2-2,.,15,CASSLARDFTGELFF,TGTGCCAGCAGTCTAGCAAGGGACTTCACCGGGGAGCTGTTTTTT
TRBV27,.,TRBJ1-2,.,18,CASSLIGVGQGNVGGYTF,TGTGCCAGCAGTTTAATAGGAGTGGGGCAGGGGAATGTGGGTGGCTACACCTTC
TRBV19,once,TRBJ2-7,.,16,CASSIDPTARSYEQYF,TGTGCCAGTAGTATAGATCCGACAGCTCGCTCCTACGAGCAGTACTTC
TRBV19,few,TRBJ1-1,.,12,CASSGGYTEAFF,TGTGCCAGTAGTGGAGGGTACACTGAAGCTTTCTTT
TRBV19,.,TRBJ1-1,.,14,CASSPAPENTEAFF,TGTGCCAGTAGTCCTGCCCCCGAAAACACTGAAGCTTTCTTT
TRBV7-8,.,TRBJ2-5,TRBD1,15,CASSLETGGLETQYF,TGTGCCAGCAGCTTAGAGACAGGGGGCCTCGAGACCCAGTACTTC
TRBV15,.,TRBJ2-7,.,15,CATSREGGRPYEQYF,TGTGCCACCAGCAGAGAGGGAGGTCGACCCTACGAGCAGTACTTC
TRBV14,.,TRBJ2-1,.,16,CASSQKLGEINNEQFF,TGTGCCAGCAGCCAAAAGTTAGGGGAAATTAACAATGAGCAGTTCTTC
TRBV7-6,.,TRBJ2-5,.,16,CASSLEVGGPEETQYF,TGTGCCAGCAGCTTAGAGGTCGGGGGGCCTGAAGAGACCCAGTACTTC
TRBV19,few,TRBJ1-1,.,14,CASSEQGADTEAFF,TGTGCCAGTAGTGAACAGGGTGCCGACACTGAAGCTTTCTTT
TRBV29-1,few,TRBJ2-2,TRBD1,17,CSVAGTGVSSVTGELFF,TGCAGCGTCGCCGGGACAGGTGTATCATCAGTCACCGGGGAGCTGTTTTTT